This T cell receptor (beta chain) emerged from a study of T cell repertoires in cytomegalovirus infection. Overall study findings and caveats: Carriage of CMV together with the relevant HLA was identifiable through cumulative public TCR beta family frequency. Ex vivo responses were dominated by HLA-C-restricted CMV-specific TCR beta clonotypes.

One entry per CDR3 protein results from TCRdb running MiXCR on the reads. The sample holds fewer than 350,000 distinct CDR3 sequences, 9.5% seen once. This clonotype occurred many times. The target antigen is unknown. V was trimmed by 7 bases and J by 1 base, leaving 14 bases between them. In germline, CDR1 is KGHDR, CDR2 SFDVKD. This CDR3 has 15 amino acids. The sequenced sample was PBMCs. The TCR was taken from a human donor in good health (CMV status not recorded). Some clones in this sample may be carry-over from other donors' samples. The chain joins TRBV24-1 to TRBJ2-3, with a tentative D call TRBD1 (5 bases). The CDR3 nucleotides are TGTGCCACCAGGGGCGTCAGGGTGGGCACAGATACGCAGTATTTT. As protein: CATRGVRVGTDTQYF.